Below, 8 T cell receptor beta chains from the same sample are listed, as sequenced in a study of shared clonotypes between healthy human individuals. Libraries were prepared by immunoSEQ multiplex PCR; TCRdb keeps only in-frame clonotypes and omits some of them. The table shows about 500,000 clones, with 60% to 80% occurring only once. Sequenced sample: PBMCs. These receptors came from a woman aged 40 to 49 in good health. Some clones in this sample may be carry-over from other donors' samples.

The V gene is TRBV18, the J gene TRBJ2-1, with D perhaps TRBD2 (6 bases). The CDR3 is made up of 13 amino acids. Germline V gene data show CDR1 as KGHSH and CDR2 as LQKENI. Trimming took off 1 base at V and 7 bases at J, with 8 bases between the two ends. The CDR3 here is CASSPQRENEQFF. The CDR3 nucleotides read TGTGCCAGCTCACCACAACGGGAGAATGAGCAGTTCTTC.

This clone appeared many times. V gene TRBV6-6 combines with J gene TRBJ2-5; the D gene is possibly TRBD1 (6 bases). Trimming took 6 bases from V and 1 from J, leaving 15 bases between them. Per germline, CDR1 MNHNY and CDR2 SVGAGI (reference sequence). CDR3 length: 15 residues. CDR3 sequence reads: CASRPWTVSQETQYF. The DNA for the CDR3 is TGTGCCAGCAGACCTTGGACAGTTTCCCAAGAGACCCAGTACTTC.

This chain joins TRBV7-3 and TRBJ1-5; 7 positions match TRBD1. Losses at the gene ends were 5 bases for V and 0 bases for J; bases not matched to a gene: 19. The germline gives CDR1 SGHTA, CDR2 FQGTGA. The CDR3 runs to 20 residues. This CDR3 is CASSPRLGGDTNYSNQPQHF. The CDR3 coding sequence is TGTGCCAGCAGCCCTCGTTTAGGGGGCGATACAAATTATAGCAATCAGCCCCAGCATTTT.

The chain is built from TRBV27 and TRBJ2-1; 9 positions match TRBD2. V dropped 6 bases and J dropped 7; count of bases not matched to a gene: 4. The CDR3 consists of 13 residues. Germline loops: CDR1 MNHEY, CDR2 SMNVEV (reference sequence). In DNA form, the CDR3 reads TGTGCCAGCAGCCTGGGACTAGCTAATGAGCAGTTCTTC. Encoded protein: CASSLGLANEQFF.

V usage is TRBV4-1 and J usage is TRBJ1-2, with TRBD1 matching over 8 bases. The CDR3 sequence is 17 residues long. From germline, CDR1 is MGHRA and CDR2 YSYEKL. V gave up 0 bases and J gave up 6 bases; unmatched junction bases: 12. CDR3 DNA sequence: TGCGCCAGCAGCCAAGATCCCTGGGCAGGGGGCGCGAATGGCTACACCTTC. It yields the protein CASSQDPWAGGANGYTF.

On this clone: This likely traces to a read error, being one base from a far larger clone. This chain uses TRBV29-1 with TRBJ1-5; a weak D match, TRBD1 (5 bases). The length of the CDR3 is 13 residues. The V end was cut by 4 bases, the J end by 6 bases, with 13 bases between. Germline V lookup: CDR1 SQVTM, CDR2 ANQGSEA. CDR3: CSVVEQVSQPQHF. The CDR3 bases are TGCAGCGTTGTGGAACAGGTCAGTCAGCCCCAGCATTTT. The whole variable domain, filled in from reference TRBV29-1 and TRBJ1-5, reads SAVISQKPSRDICQRGTSLTIQCQVDSQVTMMFWYRQQPGQSLTLIATANQGSEATYESGFVIDKFPISRPNLTFSTLTVSNMSPEDSSIYLCSVVEQVSQPQHFGDGTRLSIL.

Points on this clone: Given a far larger clone just one base away, this is likely a sequencing read error. Other DNA sequences in the sample encode the same CDR3. V usage is TRBV18 and J usage is TRBJ2-5; perhaps TRBD2 as D (6 bases). There are 14 residues in the CDR3. CDR1 KGHSH and CDR2 LQKENI come from the germline V gene. The CDR3: CASSDSVGGETQYF. CDR3 nucleotides: TGTGCCAGCTCTGACAGCGTGGGGGGAGAGACTCAGTACTTC.

The J gene is TRBJ2-5, the V gene TRBV30, with a possible D match to TRBD2 (5 bases). The last part of the DNA fits TRBJ2-7 better; the J call may be wrong. The CDR3 contains 13 residues. The germline V gene has CDR1 GTSNPN and CDR2 SVGIG (reference sequence). CDR3 DNA: TGTGCCTGGAGCCCCGGACTGATCCACGAGCAGTACTTC. Translation: CAWSPGLIHEQYF.